This paragraph reports one T cell receptor (beta chain). This table comes from immunoSEQ multiplex PCR, and its TCRdb copy is limited to in-frame clones, with some not included. Among 70,000 or so clones, about 89% were seen once, and the ten largest hold 0.3%. The data belong to a study of OX40 agonist ivuxolimab in advanced cancers. Whole-study context: Intravenous ivuxolimab was administered to patients every 2 weeks at 0.01 to 10 mg/kg.

With 5 bases removed from V and 8 bases from J, the gap between germline ends came to 10 bases. The germline gives CDR1 DFQATT, CDR2 SNEGSKA (reference sequence). The CDR3 spans 11 residues. With baseline, cycle 4 day 1, and cycle 7 day 1 as timepoints, blood was sampled. The input for sequencing was CD4+ or CD8+ T cells sorted from blood, taken in a trial of the OX40 agonist ivuxolimab. The receptor was isolated from an adult with an advanced solid tumor such as melanoma, head and neck, liver or kidney cancer. The chain employs TRBV20-1 and TRBJ2-1, with unresolved D. The CDR3 sequence is CSARSTDEQFF. The CDR3 nucleotides read TGCAGTGCTCGATCAACGGATGAGCAGTTCTTC.